This T cell receptor beta chain was sequenced during a study of T cell responses to AZD1222 COVID-19 vaccine. V was pared by 5 bases and J by 7 bases, with 15 bases between. This CDR3 is 14 amino acids long. The germline V gene encodes CDR1 WSHSY and CDR2 SAAADI. This table comes from immunoSEQ multiplex PCR, and its TCRdb copy is limited to in-frame clones, with some not included. The sample shows some 150,000 clones, more than 70% of them seen only once. The receptor comes from an adult who received the AZD1222 COVID-19 vaccine. This rearrangement joins TRBV10-2 to TRBJ1-5, with D perhaps TRBD1 (5 bases). Sequenced material: peripheral blood, taken 28 days after the second AZD1222 dose. The CDR3 DNA follows: TGCGCCAGCAGTCAGGGTTCCTCAAACCAGCCCCAGCATTTT. It translates to CASSQGSSNQPQHF.